A selection of T cell receptor beta chains follows, all from one sample in a study of cytotoxic CD8 clonotypes in ibrutinib-treated CLL. Repertoires were generated with immunoSEQ multiplex PCR, while TCRdb's copy carries only in-frame clones and drops some. Seen here are about 29,000 clones, around three quarters observed once, and the top ten hold approximately 50%. The input for sequencing was PBMCs, taken after 24 months of ibrutinib treatment. The receptors here all came from a human donor with chronic lymphocytic leukemia. Each CDR3 is given with its conserved first and last residue. D genes are given only for firm matches. The size entry is marked missing in some rows and otherwise reads once, few, many or a size class.

TGTGCCAGCAGCTCGCGACCGGTTAACTATGGCTACACCTTC	CASSSRPVNYGYTF	-	TRBJ1-2	-	TRBV11-2
TGTGCCAGTAGTCAGACAGGGGGCCGCTCTGGAAACACCATATATTTT	CASSQTGGRSGNTIYF	-	TRBJ1-3	TRBD1	TRBV19
TGTGCCTGGAGTGCGGGACCCCCTGGCTCCGAGCAGTACTTC	CAWSAGPPGSEQYF	once	TRBJ2-7	-	TRBV30
TGTGCCAGCAGCTTAGAGAGACGGGAAAACAATCAGCCCCAGCATTTT	CASSLERRENNQPQHF	-	TRBJ1-5	-	TRBV7-8
TGTGCCAGCAGCCGTAGCGGGGGGTTTGATACGCAGTATTTT	CASSRSGGFDTQYF	-	TRBJ2-3	TRBD2	TRBV7-2
TGTGCCAGCAGTTCTCAACTAGCCCCGTACTTC	CASSSQLAPYF	-	TRBJ2-5	-	TRBV6-6
TGTGCCAGCAGCCCGGGACTAGCGGGGGCAGATACGCAGTATTTT	CASSPGLAGADTQYF	-	TRBJ2-3	TRBD2	TRBV7-2
TGTGCCAGCAGGGAAGGGCAGGGGTACCAAGAGACCCAGTACTTC	CASREGQGYQETQYF	few	TRBJ2-5	-	TRBV6-1
TGTGCCAGCAGCTCTGCCCGGGGGTCCCACTATGGCTACACCTTC	CASSSARGSHYGYTF	-	TRBJ1-2	-	TRBV9
TGTGCCAGCAGCTTGGCCCAGGGGGGACTACTCTCCTACGAGCAGTACTTC	CASSLAQGGLLSYEQYF	-	TRBJ2-7	-	TRBV11-2
TGCGCCAGCAGCCAGGGGGGATGGGGGCATGAAAAACTGTTTTTT	CASSQGGWGHEKLFF	once	TRBJ1-4	-	TRBV4-1
TGTGCCAGCAGCGAGGACAGGGGGCGGGGCACTGAAGCTTTCTTT	CASSEDRGRGTEAFF	-	TRBJ1-1	TRBD1	TRBV2
TGTGCCAGTAGTAACGTCTTTGGGGGCGAGGGGGAGAACACTGAAGCTTTCTTT	CASSNVFGGEGENTEAFF	-	TRBJ1-1	-	TRBV19
TGTGCCAGCAGTGAAAACTCCCAGTACTTC	CASSENSQYF	-	TRBJ2-7	-	TRBV25-1
TGTGCCTGGAGTGTACACTATGGCTACACCTTC	CAWSVHYGYTF	-	TRBJ1-2	-	TRBV30
TGTGCCAGCAGTGAAGGTGTGAGTAGCGGGGCGAAAAATGAGCAGTTCTTC	CASSEGVSSGAKNEQFF	-	TRBJ2-1	TRBD2	TRBV2
TGTGCCAGCACCCTCGGTGGGACCTACAATGAGCAGTTCTTC	CASTLGGTYNEQFF	-	TRBJ2-1	-	TRBV7-8
TGTGCCAGCAGCTTAAATAGCGGGGGCCAGAGCAATGAGCAGTTCTTC	CASSLNSGGQSNEQFF	-	TRBJ2-1	TRBD2	TRBV5-4
TGTGCCAGCAGCCCGCCGGACAGCCCAACCTACGAGCAGTACTTC	CASSPPDSPTYEQYF	-	TRBJ2-7	-	TRBV7-2
TGTGCCAGCAGCTTTGGACGGAAACTGTTTTTT	CASSFGRKLFF	-	TRBJ1-4	-	TRBV28
TGCGCCAGCAGTGAGATGAGACTAGCGGGGGGTAATGAGCAGTTCTTC	CASSEMRLAGGNEQFF	once	TRBJ2-1	TRBD2	TRBV10-1
TGTGCCAGCAGCTACGGGACGGGGACCTACGAGCAGTACTTC	CASSYGTGTYEQYF	few	TRBJ2-7	-	TRBV7-6
TGTGCCAGCAGTCCCCGAGCGGCGGGGGGAAGAGATACGCAGTATTTT	CASSPRAAGGRDTQYF	-	TRBJ2-3	TRBD2	TRBV11-2
TGTGCCAGCAGCTTGGGGGTTGGCTACACCTTC	CASSLGVGYTF	few	TRBJ1-2	-	TRBV5-6
TGTGCCAGCAGTGAGAGGTCTTACCAAGAGACCCAGTACTTC	CASSERSYQETQYF	-	TRBJ2-5	-	TRBV2
TGTGCCTGGGGACCCGGGACTGCAACCTACGAGCAGTACTTC	CAWGPGTATYEQYF	-	TRBJ2-7	-	TRBV30
TGTGCTAGTGGTTCTCCCCCCCCGGGACAGGGGAGGTACGAGCAGTACTTC	CASGSPPPGQGRYEQYF	-	TRBJ2-7	TRBD1	TRBV12-5
TGTGCCAGCAGTTACTCTGACGTTGTTGGCTACACCTTC	CASSYSDVVGYTF	few	TRBJ1-2	-	TRBV6-5